This T cell receptor (beta chain) appears in the sequencing data of a study of OX40 agonist ivuxolimab in advanced cancers. At the level of the study: Intravenous ivuxolimab at 0.01 to 10 mg/kg was given to patients every 2 weeks. Three partial responders included one hepatocellular carcinoma patient and two cutaneous melanoma patients.

A history of autoimmune disease or systemic immunosuppression excluded patients. Sampled blood was obtained at baseline, cycle 4 day 1, and cycle 7 day 1. Sequenced by immunoSEQ multiplex PCR; TCRdb stores in-frame clones only, minus some. The profile shows approximately 19,000 clones, 85% to 90% of them singletons. Germline loops: CDR1 SNHLY, CDR2 FYNNEI. The CDR3 totals 14 residues. The V end was cut by 6 bases, the J end by 4 bases, with 12 bases between. The chain recombines TRBV2 with TRBJ1-4, with a weak D call TRBD1 (6 bases). The sequencing here drew on CD4+ or CD8+ T cells sorted from blood, taken in a trial of the OX40 agonist ivuxolimab. This clonotype originated in an adult with an advanced solid tumor such as melanoma, head and neck, liver or kidney cancer. The CDR3 is CASSGQLYNEKLFF. The CDR3 nucleotides read TGTGCCAGCAGCGGACAGTTATATAATGAAAAACTGTTTTTT.